A single sample gave rise to the 5 T cell receptor beta chains below, sequenced in a study of shared clonotypes between healthy human individuals. Measured with immunoSEQ multiplex PCR; TCRdb has only the in-frame clones, and not every one. The table includes around 750,000 clones, over 65% detected once. Sequenced: memory CD4+ T cells sorted from blood. The subset was: CD45RA-negative fraction. The receptor source for this set is a woman aged 25 to 39 in good health.

This clone was seen many times. Other DNA sequences in the same sample also yield this CDR3. The chain uses TRBV6-1 and TRBJ2-7; no firm D call. The germline V gene has CDR1 MNHNS and CDR2 SASEGT. The CDR3 contains 15 residues. V was cut by 5 bases and J by 8 bases, with 22 bases left in between. The CDR3 loop is CASSFDIPWDNKQYF. The CDR3 DNA is TGTGCCAGCAGTTTTGACATCCCTTGGGATAACAAGCAGTACTTC.

The chain employs TRBV18 and TRBJ2-2; D could derive from TRBD1 or TRBD2 (6 bases each). V was shortened by 6 bases and J by 3 bases, with 17 bases between the two germline ends. This CDR3 has 16 amino acids. Germline-derived CDR1 and CDR2 are KGHSH and LQKENI. CDR3 protein: CASSRGTPGDTGELFF. DNA of the CDR3: TGTGCCAGCTCGCGTGGGACACCGGGGGACACCGGGGAGCTGTTTTTT.

The chain joins TRBV7-9 to TRBJ1-3, with a possible D match to TRBD1 (6 bases). Looked up from germline, CDR1 is SEHNR and CDR2 is FQNEAQ (reference sequence). Between the trimmed V and J ends, which lost 3 bases and 4 bases, there was a span of 16 bases. The CDR3 totals 16 residues. Here the CDR3 DNA reads TGTGCCAGCAGCTTCAAATACAGGGTGTCAGGAAACACCATATATTTT. Amino acid sequence: CASSFKYRVSGNTIYF.

CDR3 residues: CASSELETGGVQPQHF. The CDR3 coding sequence is TGTGCCAGCAGTGAATTAGAAACAGGGGGCGTTCAGCCCCAGCATTTT. V and J are TRBV6-1 and TRBJ1-5; 9 nucleotides align to TRBD1. CDR3 length equals 16 residues. The V gene's germline CDR1 is MNHNS and CDR2 SASEGT. Losses at the gene ends were 2 bases for V and 6 bases for J; bases not matched to a gene: 8.

This clone has a single count. The V and J genes are TRBV6-6 and TRBJ2-5, with TRBD1 identical over 11 bases. The CDR3 runs 15 residues. CDR1 and CDR2 (germline): MNHNY, SVGAGI (reference sequence). The trim removed 6 bases at V and 5 bases at J, leaving 8 bases unmatched. The CDR3 region has the DNA TGTGCCAGCAGCCCAGGGACAGGGGGACGGGAGACCCAGTACTTC. Its translation: CASSPGTGGRETQYF.